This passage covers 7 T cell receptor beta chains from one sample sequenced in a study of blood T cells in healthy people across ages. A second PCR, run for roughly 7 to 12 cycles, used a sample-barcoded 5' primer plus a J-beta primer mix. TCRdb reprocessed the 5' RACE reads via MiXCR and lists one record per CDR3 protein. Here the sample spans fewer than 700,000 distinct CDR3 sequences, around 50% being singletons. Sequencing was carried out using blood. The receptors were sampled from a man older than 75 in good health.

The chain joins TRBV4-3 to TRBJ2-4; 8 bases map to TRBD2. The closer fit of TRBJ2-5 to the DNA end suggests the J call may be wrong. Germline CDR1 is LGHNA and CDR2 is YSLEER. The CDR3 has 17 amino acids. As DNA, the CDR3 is TGCGCCAGCAGCCAGGATACCAACTCAGCGGGAGAAGAGACCCAGTACTTC. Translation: CASSQDTNSAGEETQYF.

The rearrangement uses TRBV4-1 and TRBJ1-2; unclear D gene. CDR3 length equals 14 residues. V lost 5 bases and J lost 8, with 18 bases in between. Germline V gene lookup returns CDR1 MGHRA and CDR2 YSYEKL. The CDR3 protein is CASSAKLREQGYTF. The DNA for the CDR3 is TGCGCCAGCAGCGCCAAGTTACGGGAGCAAGGCTACACCTTC.

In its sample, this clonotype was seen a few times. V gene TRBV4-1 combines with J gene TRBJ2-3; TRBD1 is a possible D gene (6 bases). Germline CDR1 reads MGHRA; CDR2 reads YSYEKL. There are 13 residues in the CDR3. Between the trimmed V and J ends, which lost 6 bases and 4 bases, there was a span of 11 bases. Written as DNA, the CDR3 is TGCGCCAGCAGTAGACAGGTCCCAGATACGCAGTATTTT. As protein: CASSRQVPDTQYF.

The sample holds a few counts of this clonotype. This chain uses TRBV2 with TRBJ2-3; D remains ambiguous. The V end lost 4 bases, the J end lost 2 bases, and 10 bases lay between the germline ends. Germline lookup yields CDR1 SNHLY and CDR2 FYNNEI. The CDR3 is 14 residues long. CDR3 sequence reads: CASSARAFTDTQYF. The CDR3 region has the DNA TGTGCCAGCAGTGCCCGAGCTTTCACAGATACGCAGTATTTT.

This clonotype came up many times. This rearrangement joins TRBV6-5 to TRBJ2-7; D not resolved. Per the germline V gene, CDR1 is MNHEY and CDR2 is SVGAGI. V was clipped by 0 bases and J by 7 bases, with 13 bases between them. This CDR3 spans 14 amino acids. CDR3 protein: CASSYSTYPREQYF. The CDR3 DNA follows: TGTGCCAGCAGTTACTCGACCTACCCTAGAGAGCAGTACTTC.

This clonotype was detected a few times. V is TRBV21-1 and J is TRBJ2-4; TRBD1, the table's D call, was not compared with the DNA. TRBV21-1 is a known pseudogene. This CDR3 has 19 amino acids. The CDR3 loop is CASRRPPGQTTIAKNIQYF. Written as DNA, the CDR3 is TGTGCCAGCAGGAGGCCTCCGGGACAGACGACCATAGCCAAAAACATTCAGTACTTC.

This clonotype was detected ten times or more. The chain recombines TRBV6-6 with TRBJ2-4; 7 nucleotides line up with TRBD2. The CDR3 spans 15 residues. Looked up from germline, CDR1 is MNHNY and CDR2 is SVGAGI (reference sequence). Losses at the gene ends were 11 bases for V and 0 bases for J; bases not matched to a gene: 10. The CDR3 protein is CAVRGGQVAKNIQYF. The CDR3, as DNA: TGTGCCGTGAGGGGAGGGCAGGTAGCCAAAAACATTCAGTACTTC.